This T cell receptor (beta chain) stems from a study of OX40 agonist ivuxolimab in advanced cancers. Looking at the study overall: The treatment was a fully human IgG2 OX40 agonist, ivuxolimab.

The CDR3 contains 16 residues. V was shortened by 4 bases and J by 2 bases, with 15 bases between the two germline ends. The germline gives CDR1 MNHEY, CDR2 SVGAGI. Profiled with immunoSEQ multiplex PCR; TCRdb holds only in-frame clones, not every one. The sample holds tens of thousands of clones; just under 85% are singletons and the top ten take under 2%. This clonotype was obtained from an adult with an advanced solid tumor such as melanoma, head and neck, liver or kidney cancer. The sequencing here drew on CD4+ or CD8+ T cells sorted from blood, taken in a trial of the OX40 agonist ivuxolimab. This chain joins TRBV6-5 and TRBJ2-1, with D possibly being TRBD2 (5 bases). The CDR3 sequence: CASSSSGLVTYNEQFF. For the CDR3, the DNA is TGTGCCAGCAGTTCTTCCGGACTGGTTACCTACAATGAGCAGTTCTTC.